The present entry profiles one TCR beta chain with its context. It lacks a known antigen. No per-base quality is available; no much larger clone lies one base away. The library came from RT-PCR. The listed sequencing device is Illumina HiSeq 2500. TCRdb reran the public reads through fastp at Q25 and MiXCR, keeping productive beta chains. Records with the same CDR3 protein are collapsed into one entry carrying the most frequent genes and DNA. Within this sample are 650,000 to 850,000 distinct CDR3 sequences, with approximately 14% of them counted one time only. Clones ranked in the top ten supply less than 9% of the sample. These data are taken from a study of response to subunit inactivated influenza vaccine (dated by TCRdb to the late 2010s). Some background on the complete study: Deep quantitative T cell receptor repertoire profiling was used in the study to track responses to a trivalent subunit inactivated influenza vaccine. General study outcomes and caveats: It was suggested by the authors that each seasonal influenza vaccination may recruit only a limited number of new T cells.

The V end gives up 1 base and the J end 5 bases, leaving 5 bases in the junction not matched to a gene. The CDR1 and CDR2 encoded by the germline V gene are SGHVS and FQNEAQ. CDR3 length: 15 amino acids, cysteine to phenylalanine. The CDR3 DNA has 45 bases and is translated from base 1. This chain joins TRBV7-8 to TRBJ2-5, with TRBD1 matching 9 junction bases. This receptor was taken from a man aged 50-60 years who received an inactivated influenza vaccine. Donor details come from another sample of the same person, matched by shared clones. Sequencing was performed on PBMCs from blood, taken 14 days before vaccination. At the DNA level, the sequence is TGTGCCAGCAGCTTAGGGACAGGGGTGAGGGAGACCCAGTACTTC. Translated, this is CASSLGTGVRETQYF.